The present TCR beta chain was sequenced within a study of technical replicates of blood from a few donors. Profiling relied on immunoSEQ multiplex PCR, and the TCRdb table lists in-frame clones only, not all of them. Seen here are over 55,000 clones, roughly 89% observed once, and the top ten hold approximately 3.6%. This clonotype was sampled from a human donor in good health. Some clones in this sample may be carry-over from other donors' samples. Sequenced material: PBMCs.

The chain's CDR3 is CASSSPHRGANTGELFF. In nucleotides, the CDR3 is TGTGCCAGCAGCTCGCCCCACAGGGGCGCGAACACCGGGGAGCTGTTTTTT. The genes are TRBV5-4 and TRBJ2-2; TRBD1 agrees at 7 bases. Trimming at V came to 3 bases and at J to 0 bases, leaving 8 bases not matched to a gene. CDR1 and CDR2 from the germline V gene are SGHNT and YYREEE (reference sequence). This CDR3 contains 17 residues.